One and the same sample provided the 17 T cell receptor beta chains below, sequenced in a study of CD8+ T cells in alopecia areata. RNA was isolated and reverse transcribed to cDNA, the sequencing template. Only in-frame clones appear in the TCRdb table, and some are missing; sequencing was by immunoSEQ multiplex PCR. The sample has 200,000 to 300,000 clones, none seen only once. The pooled cutaneous lymph node cells were sorted using several markers (CD4, CD8alpha, NKG2D, NKG2ACE and others). Specimen: CD4+ T cells sorted from a lymph node. The receptors come from a C3H/HeJ mouse with alopecia areata. This strain has MHC haplotype H2-k.

For this clone: The gene names here belong to mouse. The read gets to within 3 residues of the CDR3 end, and the germline J gene fills in the rest. This chain uses TRBV19 with TRBJ1-6; D is unresolved. TRBJ1-6 is an ORF; its function is uncertain. The ends were cut back, 6 bases at V and 0 bases at J, with 10 bases in the middle. CDR1 and CDR2 from the germline V gene are FNHDT and SITEND (reference sequence). The CDR3 spans 15 residues. CDR3 protein: CASTLGYSYNSPLYF. The CDR3 DNA, read in part, is TGTGCCAGCACCCTGGGATATTCCTATAATTCGCCC.

This clone was detected a few times. Gene names and germline refer to mouse. The DNA ends 4 residues before the CDR3 does, and the rest of the CDR3 is filled in from the germline J gene. Other DNA sequences in this sample translate to the same CDR3. This chain joins TRBV19 and TRBJ1-1, with TRBD1 as a possible D gene (6 bases). Per the germline V gene, CDR1 is FNHDT and CDR2 is SITEND (reference sequence). This CDR3 region has 14 residues. Trimming took 1 base from V and 1 from J, leaving 8 bases between them. CDR3 bases read: TGTGCCAGCAGTATACCGACAGGGAACACA. This encodes CASSIPTGNT. The whole CDR3 is CASSIPTGNTEVFF.

In regard to this clone: Each gene name is a mouse one. The CDR3 end falls 4 residues outside the read, so it is completed with the germline J gene. The chain couples TRBV5 to TRBJ2-1; the match to TRBD1 covers 7 bases. This CDR3 is 13 amino acids long. CDR1 LGHNA and CDR2 YNLKQL come from the germline V gene (reference sequence). V shed 2 bases, J shed 5 bases, and the junction held 0 bases outside the gene matches. CDR3 sequence: CASSQQGDAEQFF. The CDR3 bases that were read are TGTGCCAGCAGCCAACAGGGGGATGCT.

Notes on this clone: Germline and genes: mouse. The read ends 4 residues early relative to the CDR3; the germline J gene fills the gap. This chain connects TRBV13-2 to TRBJ2-5; 7 bases match TRBD2. The CDR3 length is 16 residues. Germline values: CDR1 NNHNN, CDR2 SYGAGS (reference sequence). The V gene end was trimmed by 0 bases and the J gene end by 0 bases; junction bases not matched to a gene: 4. CDR3 bases read: TGTGCCAGCGGTGATGCGGGCTGGGGGAACCAAGAC. It is translated as CASGDAGWGNQD. The entire CDR3 protein reads CASGDAGWGNQDTQYF.

Regarding this clone: All gene names here are mouse names. The read ends 4 residues shy of where the CDR3 ends; the end is completed using the germline J gene. The chain uses TRBV5 and TRBJ2-5; 7 bases agree with TRBD2. CDR3 size: 15 residues. CDR1 is LGHNA, CDR2 YNLKQL, per germline (reference sequence). With V trimmed by 1 base and J by 3 bases, 4 bases remained unmatched. This chain's CDR3 is CASSQVWGIQDTQYF. The sequenced part of the CDR3 DNA is TGTGCCAGCAGCCAAGTCTGGGGGATTCAAGAC.

For this clone: All gene names here are mouse names. The read falls 4 residues short of the CDR3 end, and the missing part is taken from the germline J gene. Other DNA variants within this sample encode the same CDR3. The chain uses TRBV13-3 and TRBJ1-1; 11 nucleotides match TRBD1. The CDR3 contains 14 residues. In germline, CDR1 is NNHDY, CDR2 SYVADS. V lost 5 bases to trimming and J lost 4 bases; unmatched junction nucleotides: 4. Partial CDR3 DNA: TGTGCCAGCAGCGCCGGGACAGGGGGCACA. Encoded protein: CASSAGTGGT. The full CDR3 sequence reads CASSAGTGGTEVFF.

Details on this clone: Gene names are the mouse ones. Additional DNA sequences in this sample encode the identical CDR3. CDR3 sequence: CAWSPYRGGSDYTF. Partial CDR3 DNA: TGTGCCTGGAGTCCTTACAGGGGCGGGTCC. The chain couples TRBV31 to TRBJ1-2, with 7 nucleotides matching TRBD1. The sequence runs out 4 residues before the end of the CDR3; the remainder is reconstructed from the germline J gene. The CDR3 is 14 amino acids. CDR1 is GKSSPN and CDR2 is SITVG in the germline V gene.

This clone was counted only a few times. Gene labels here are mouse ones. The CDR3 goes on 4 residues after the read ends, and that part is filled in from the germline J gene. The chain uses TRBV19 and TRBJ2-2, with 8 bases matching TRBD1. Germline values: CDR1 FNHDT, CDR2 SITEND (reference sequence). The junction had 8 bases not matched to a gene; V was cut back by 2 bases and J by 2 bases. This CDR3 has 17 amino acids. The DNA read from the CDR3 is TGTGCCAGCAGTATTCGATGGACAGGGTTGAACACCGGG. Amino acid sequence: CASSIRWTGLNTG. In full, the CDR3 is CASSIRWTGLNTGQLYF. Full variable domain (rest looked up from reference TRBV19 and TRBJ2-2): GGIITQTPKFLIGQEGQKLTLKCQQNFNHDTMYWYRQDSGKGLRLIYYSITENDLQKGDLSEGYDASREKKSSFSLTVTSAQKNEMAVFLCASSIRWTGLNTGQLYFGEGSKLTVL.

This clone has a handful of counts. Gene names are mouse gene names. Read sequence stops 4 residues before the CDR3 end, and the germline J gene provides the missing end. The chain is built from TRBV13-2 and TRBJ1-2; D is perhaps TRBD1 (5 bases). The germline V gene encodes CDR1 NNHNN and CDR2 SYGAGS (reference sequence). The V end lost 0 bases, the J end lost 0 bases, and 12 bases lay between the germline ends. The length of the CDR3 is 16 residues. CDR3 sequence: CASGDAGGIANSDYTF. CDR3 DNA (partial): TGTGCCAGCGGTGATGCGGGGGGGATTGCAAACTCC.

On this clone: Any gene name here is a mouse gene name. The CDR3 end falls 4 residues outside the read, so it is completed with the germline J gene. The same CDR3 can be traced to other DNA sequences in this sample. This chain joins TRBV13-2 and TRBJ2-1; 8 bases match TRBD2. CDR3 length: 15 residues. Germline assignment: CDR1 NNHNN and CDR2 SYGAGS (reference sequence). J was trimmed by 2 bases and V by 0 bases; bases with no gene match: 1. This CDR3 is CASGDAWGDYAEQFF. CDR3 bases read: TGTGCCAGCGGTGATGCCTGGGGGGACTATGCT.

This clone was counted only a few times. These gene names are mouse names. With the read ending 4 residues before the CDR3 end, the germline J gene is used to fill in that end. The rearrangement uses TRBV4 and TRBJ2-7; tentative D call: TRBD1 (6 bases). The germline CDR1 and CDR2 sequences are LGHDT and YNNKQL (reference sequence). This CDR3 spans 12 amino acids. CDR3 sequence: CASSPRDNEQYF. The covered CDR3 bases are TGTGCCAGCAGCCCCCGGGACAAT.

This clone was observed a few times. Gene names follow the mouse nomenclature. With the read ending 4 residues before the CDR3 end, the germline J gene is used to fill in that end. At the DNA level, this CDR3 is encoded by other sequences in the same sample as well. The V gene is TRBV13-3, the J gene TRBJ1-1; 10 positions agree with TRBD1. The CDR3 has 15 residues. In germline, CDR1 is NNHDY, CDR2 SYVADS. The junction had 1 base not matched to a gene; V was cut back by 2 bases and J by 0 bases. The CDR3 DNA, read in part, is TGTGCCAGCAGTGAAGGGACAGGGGCAAACACA. Its translation is CASSEGTGANT. The whole CDR3 sequence reads CASSEGTGANTEVFF.

With respect to this clone: Gene names denote mouse genes. The CDR3 end lies 4 residues beyond the end of the read and is filled in from the germline J gene. The chain has TRBV29 and TRBJ2-4; 8 positions match TRBD2. The CDR3 sequence is 13 residues long. Germline values: CDR1 MSHET, CDR2 SYDVDS. The CDR3 protein is CASSPGGANTLYF. The sequenced part of the CDR3 DNA is TGTGCTAGCAGCCCGGGGGGGGCGAAC.

In its sample, this clone was seen a few times. The gene names given are mouse names. Read data end 4 residues before the CDR3 end; the end is taken from the germline J gene. V gene TRBV3 combines with J gene TRBJ2-1; 9 bases fit TRBD1. V was pared by 2 bases and J by 0 bases, with 2 bases of the junction left unmatched. Germline V gene lookup returns CDR1 SNHLY and CDR2 FYNGKV (reference sequence). The CDR3 consists of 16 residues. The CDR3 bases that were read are TGTGCCAGCAGCTTACCGGACAGGGGTAACTATGCT. This translates into CASSLPDRGNYA. The whole CDR3 reads CASSLPDRGNYAEQFF.

Concerning this clone itself: The genes are named according to mouse. The read terminates 4 residues before the CDR3 end, so the remaining end is supplied by the germline J gene. The same CDR3 also results from other DNA sequences found in this sample. This chain joins TRBV5 and TRBJ2-7, with a tentative D call TRBD2 (5 bases). This CDR3 is built from 13 residues. Germline loops: CDR1 LGHNA, CDR2 YNLKQL (reference sequence). CDR3 region: CASSQDLGYEQYF. The sequenced CDR3 bases are TGTGCCAGCAGCCAAGATCTGGGTTAT.

The sample holds a few counts of this clone. Here the gene names and germline are mouse. Sequencing ends 4 residues short of the CDR3 end; the germline J gene provides the rest. The rearrangement joins TRBV29 to TRBJ2-2; D is unresolved. CDR3 length: 12 amino acids. Germline assignment: CDR1 MSHET and CDR2 SYDVDS. Trimming stripped 8 bases from V and 3 bases from J, with 7 bases between. Here the CDR3 reads CASSTYTGQLYF. The sequenced CDR3 bases are TGTGCTAGCTCGACATACACCGGG.

This clone came up a few times. Gene names follow the mouse nomenclature. The DNA read from the CDR3 is TGTGCCAGCAGTTTAGGACTGGCGCACCAAGAC. As protein: CASSLGLAHQD. The whole CDR3 sequence is CASSLGLAHQDTQYF. The V call is TRBV14, the J call TRBJ2-5, with 7 bases aligning to TRBD2. Read sequence stops 4 residues before the CDR3 end, and the germline J gene provides the missing end. V was pared by 2 bases and J by 1 base, with 4 bases of the junction left unmatched. Germline CDR1 reads SGHDT; CDR2 reads FRDEAV. The CDR3 runs 15 residues.